The clone carrying this T cell receptor beta chain was detected only once. Trimming took off 5 bases at V and 4 bases at J, with 8 bases between the two ends. There are 13 residues in the CDR3. Germline V gives CDR1 KGHSH, CDR2 LQKENI. Method: immunoSEQ multiplex PCR; TCRdb's copy keeps in-frame clones and lacks some. Of 250,000 to 350,000 clones listed, around 90% are singletons. This specimen comes from a study of blood T cell repertoires in COVID-19. Across the whole study: The United States, Italy and Spain supplied acute and convalescent COVID-19 samples.

The origin of this receptor is a woman aged 50 to 60 with COVID-19, enrolled during active disease. The chain recombines TRBV18 with TRBJ1-4, with D unclear. Material for sequencing was peripheral blood. The CDR3 is CASSKNYNEKLFF. In nucleotides, the CDR3 is TGTGCCAGCTCAAAGAACTATAATGAAAAACTGTTTTTT.